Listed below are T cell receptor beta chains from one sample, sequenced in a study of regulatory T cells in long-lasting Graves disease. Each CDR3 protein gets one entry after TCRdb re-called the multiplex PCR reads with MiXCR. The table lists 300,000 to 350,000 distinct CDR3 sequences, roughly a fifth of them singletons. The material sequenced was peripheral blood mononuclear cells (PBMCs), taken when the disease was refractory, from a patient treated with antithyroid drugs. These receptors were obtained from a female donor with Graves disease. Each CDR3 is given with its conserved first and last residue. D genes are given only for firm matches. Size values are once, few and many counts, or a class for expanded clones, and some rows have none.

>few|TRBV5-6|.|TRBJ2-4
TGTGCCAGCAGCTTGGGGATACCACAGGGCATTCAGTACTTC
CASSLGIPQGIQYF
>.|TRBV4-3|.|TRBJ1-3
TGCGCCAGCAGCCAAGATCCGGGTCCGGGTGGAAACACCATATATTTT
CASSQDPGPGGNTIYF
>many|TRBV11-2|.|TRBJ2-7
TGTGCCAGCAGCTTAGTTTGGGGTCTCGACGAGCAGTACTTC
CASSLVWGLDEQYF
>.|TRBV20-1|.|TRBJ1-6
TGCAGTGCTAGGGCAGGGTTAGCCTATAATTCACCCCTCCACTTT
CSARAGLAYNSPLHF
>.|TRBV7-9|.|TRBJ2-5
TGTGCCAGCAGCCAACCAATTACAGAGACCCAGTACTTC
CASSQPITETQYF
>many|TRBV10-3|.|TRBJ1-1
TGTGCCATCAGGTCCTCTACAGGTGACACTGAAGCTTTCTTT
CAIRSSTGDTEAFF
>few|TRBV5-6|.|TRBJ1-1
TGTGCCAGCAGCTTGGCGGATCGGCTGAACACTGAAGCTTTCTTT
CASSLADRLNTEAFF
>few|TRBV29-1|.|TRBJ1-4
TGCAGCGTTTTTGGGATTAATGAAAAACTGTTTTTT
CSVFGINEKLFF
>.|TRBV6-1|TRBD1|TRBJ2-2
TGTGCCAGCAGTGCGGGACAGGGACAGTTCGCGAACACCGGGGAGCTGTTTTTT
CASSAGQGQFANTGELFF
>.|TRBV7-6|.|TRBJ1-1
TGTGCCAGCAGCTTAGGCCAGGGGAAAGCTTTCTTT
CASSLGQGKAFF
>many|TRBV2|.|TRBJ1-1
TGTGCCAGCAGCAAGGGGCTGACTGAAGCTTTCTTT
CASSKGLTEAFF
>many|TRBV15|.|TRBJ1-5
TGTGCCACCAGCATTCAAGGGTCGTACCGCAATCAGCCCCAGCATTTT
CATSIQGSYRNQPQHF
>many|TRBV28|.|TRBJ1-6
TGTGCCAGCAGTCTTCCAGGGAGCTCCTATAATTCACCCCTCCACTTT
CASSLPGSSYNSPLHF
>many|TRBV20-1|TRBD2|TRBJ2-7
TGCAGTGCTTCCCCCCGGACTAGCGGGAGCGAGCAGTACTTC
CSASPRTSGSEQYF
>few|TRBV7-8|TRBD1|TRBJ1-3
TGTGCCAGCAGTTACCCTGGGACAGTCTCTGGAAACACCATATATTTT
CASSYPGTVSGNTIYF
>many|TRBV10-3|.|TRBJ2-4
TGTGCCATCAGTGAGTCGGCTCTAGCTGGGAGGATTCAGTACTTC
CAISESALAGRIQYF
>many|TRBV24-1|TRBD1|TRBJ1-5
TGTGCCACCAGTGATGGACAGGGGGTCCGCAATCAGCCCCAGCATTTT
CATSDGQGVRNQPQHF
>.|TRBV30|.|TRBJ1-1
TGTGCCTGGGCCCCCTCGATGAACACTGAAGCTTTCTTT
CAWAPSMNTEAFF
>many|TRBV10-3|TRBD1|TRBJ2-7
TGTGCCATCAGTGACCCGAACCGGGACAGGGGAGCCTACGAGCAGTACTTC
CAISDPNRDRGAYEQYF
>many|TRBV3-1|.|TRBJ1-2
TGTGCCAGCAGCCACGAGGGTCCTGGGGGCTACACCTTC
CASSHEGPGGYTF
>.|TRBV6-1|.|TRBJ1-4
TGTGCCAGCGGGCCGCCGGAAAAACTGTTTTTT
CASGPPEKLFF
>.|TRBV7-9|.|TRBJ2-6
TGTGCCAGCAGCTTTGGCCGGATTTCTTCTGGAGCTGGGGCCAACGTCCTGACTTTC
CASSFGRISSGAGANVLTF
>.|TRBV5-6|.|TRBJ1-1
TGTGCCAGCAGCAAAACACCAGAGCTACAAGCTTTCTTT
CASSKTPELQAFF
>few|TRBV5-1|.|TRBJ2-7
TGCGCCAGCAGCTTGTGGAACGAGCAGTACTTC
CASSLWNEQYF
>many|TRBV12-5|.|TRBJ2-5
TGTGCTAGTGGTTTCGGGTCCGGGCAAGAGACCCAGTACTTC
CASGFGSGQETQYF
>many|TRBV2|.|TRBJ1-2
TGTGCCAACGCCGGGACGCCAATCGACTACACCTTC
CANAGTPIDYTF
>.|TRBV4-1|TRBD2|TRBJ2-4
TGCGCCAGCAGCCAAGTCTTAGGGCGGGAGGGTCCCAAAAACATTCAGTACTTC
CASSQVLGREGPKNIQYF
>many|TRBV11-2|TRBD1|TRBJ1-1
TGTGCCAGCAGCCTAGGGGACAGGAGGAGTAACACTGAAGCTTTCTTT
CASSLGDRRSNTEAFF
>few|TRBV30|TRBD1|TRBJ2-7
TGTGCCTGGACCCGAAGGGCCGGGGGGACAGGGATCTACGAGCAGTACTTC
CAWTRRAGGTGIYEQYF
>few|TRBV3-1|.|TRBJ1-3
TGTGCCAGCAGCCAAGCTGGCAGGCGTGGAAACACCATATATTTT
CASSQAGRRGNTIYF
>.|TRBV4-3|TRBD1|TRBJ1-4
TGCGCCAGCAGCCACGGGACAGGGACCCCTAATGAAAAACTGTTTTTT
CASSHGTGTPNEKLFF
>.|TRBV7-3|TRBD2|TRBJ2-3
TGTGCCAGCAGCCCGGGAGGGGGGCTGGGCACAGATACGCAGTATTTT
CASSPGGGLGTDTQYF
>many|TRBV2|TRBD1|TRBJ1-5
TGTGCCAGCAGAAGGGACAGGGTAAGCAATCAGCCCCAGCATTTT
CASRRDRVSNQPQHF
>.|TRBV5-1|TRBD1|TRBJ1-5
TGCGCCAGCAGCTTGGGACAGGGGGCTTATCAGCCCCAGCATTTT
CASSLGQGAYQPQHF
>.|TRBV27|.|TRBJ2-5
TGTGCCAGCAGTTTGAGCCCGGGGGATGCCCAGTACTTC
CASSLSPGDAQYF
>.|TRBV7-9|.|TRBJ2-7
TGTGCCAGCAGCCGCGACCTGGGGAGCTCCTACGAGCAGTACTTC
CASSRDLGSSYEQYF
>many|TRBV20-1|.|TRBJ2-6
TGCAGTGCTATGGGTTCCGGGGCCAACGTCCTGACTTTC
CSAMGSGANVLTF
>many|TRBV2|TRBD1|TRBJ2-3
TGTGCCAGCAAGGGACAGGTAACAGATACGCAGTATTTT
CASKGQVTDTQYF
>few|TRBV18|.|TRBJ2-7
TGTGCCAGCTCACCCGACAGCTACCACTCCTACGAGCAGTACTTC
CASSPDSYHSYEQYF
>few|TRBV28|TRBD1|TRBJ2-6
TGTGCCAGCAGTTCCGACGGACAGGGCATCATTGGGGCCAACGTCCTGACTTTC
CASSSDGQGIIGANVLTF
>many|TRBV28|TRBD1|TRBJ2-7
TGTGCCAGCACTCCAGGGACAGGGATCTCCTACGAGCAGTACTTC
CASTPGTGISYEQYF
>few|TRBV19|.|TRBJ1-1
TGTGCCAGTAAAAAGGGGACTAGGGAAACTGAAGCTTTCTTT
CASKKGTRETEAFF
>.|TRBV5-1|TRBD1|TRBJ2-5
TGCGCCAGCAGCTTGGCGGGACAGCAAGAGACCCAGTACTTC
CASSLAGQQETQYF
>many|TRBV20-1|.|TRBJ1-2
TGCAGTGCTTTCAATATACAGACAGGAAACTATGGCTACACCTTC
CSAFNIQTGNYGYTF
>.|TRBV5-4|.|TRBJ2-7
TGTGCCAGCAGCTTGGCAGGGCTTAACGAGCAGTACTTC
CASSLAGLNEQYF
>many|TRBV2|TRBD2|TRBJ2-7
TGTGCCAGCAAACTAGCGGGAATAGGCTACGAGCAGTACTTC
CASKLAGIGYEQYF
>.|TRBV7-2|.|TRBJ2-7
TGTGCCAGCATCCCGATATGGAGCGGTACCTACGAGCAGTACTTC
CASIPIWSGTYEQYF
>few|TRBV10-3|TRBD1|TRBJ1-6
TGTGCCATCAGTGACCTAGGACAGGGTGGTTCACCCCTCCACTTT
CAISDLGQGGSPLHF
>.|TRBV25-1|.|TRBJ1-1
TGTGCCAGCAGTGAGGGATCCAGGGGAGCTTTCTTT
CASSEGSRGAFF
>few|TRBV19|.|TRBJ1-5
TGTGCCACCTGGGGGCGAGATCAGCCCCAGCATTTT
CATWGRDQPQHF
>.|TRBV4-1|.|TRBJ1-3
TGCGCCAGCAGCCACTACAACCGGGGAAACACCATATATTTT
CASSHYNRGNTIYF
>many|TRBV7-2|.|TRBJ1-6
TGTGCCAGCAGCAGAAGCAGGGGACGAGATTCACCCCTCCACTTT
CASSRSRGRDSPLHF
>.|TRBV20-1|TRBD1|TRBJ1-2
TGCAGTGCTTGGGACAGGGGTGTAGGCGGCTACACCTTC
CSAWDRGVGGYTF
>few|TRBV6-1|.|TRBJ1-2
TGTGCCAGCAGGAGGGTCAGCTCGGGCTACACCTTC
CASRRVSSGYTF